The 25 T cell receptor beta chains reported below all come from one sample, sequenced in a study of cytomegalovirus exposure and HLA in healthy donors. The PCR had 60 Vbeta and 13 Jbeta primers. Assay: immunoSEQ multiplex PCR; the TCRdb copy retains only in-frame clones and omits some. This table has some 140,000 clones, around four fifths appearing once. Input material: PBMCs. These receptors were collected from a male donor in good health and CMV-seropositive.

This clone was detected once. This CDR3 reads CASQTGPYYNSPLHF. In nucleotides, the CDR3 is TGCGCCAGCCAGACAGGGCCTTACTATAATTCACCCCTCCACTTT. The chain couples TRBV10-2 to TRBJ1-6; 7 bases are a match to TRBD1. The CDR3 contains 15 residues. The junction had 7 bases not matched to a gene; V was cut back by 8 bases and J by 3 bases. Germline loops: CDR1 WSHSY, CDR2 SAAADI.

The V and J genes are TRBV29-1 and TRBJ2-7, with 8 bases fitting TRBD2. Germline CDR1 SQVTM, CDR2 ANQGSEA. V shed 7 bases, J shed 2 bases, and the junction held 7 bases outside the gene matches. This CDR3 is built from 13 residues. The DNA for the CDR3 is TGCAGCGGCAGTAGCGGGGCCACCTACGAGCAGTACTTC. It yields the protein CSGSSGATYEQYF.

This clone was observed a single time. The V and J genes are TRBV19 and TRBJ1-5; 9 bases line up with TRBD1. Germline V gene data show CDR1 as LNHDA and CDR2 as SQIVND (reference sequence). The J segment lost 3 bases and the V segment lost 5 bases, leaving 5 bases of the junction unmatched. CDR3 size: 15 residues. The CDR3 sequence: CASSRGQGPNQPQHF. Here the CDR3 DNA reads TGTGCCAGTAGTCGGGGACAGGGCCCCAATCAGCCCCAGCATTTT.

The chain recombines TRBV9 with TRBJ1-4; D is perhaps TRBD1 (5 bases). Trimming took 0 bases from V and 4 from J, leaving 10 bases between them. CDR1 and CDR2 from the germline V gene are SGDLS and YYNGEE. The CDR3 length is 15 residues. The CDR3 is CASSVGAGLNEKLFF. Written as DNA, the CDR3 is TGTGCCAGCAGCGTAGGAGCGGGGCTTAATGAAAAACTGTTTTTT. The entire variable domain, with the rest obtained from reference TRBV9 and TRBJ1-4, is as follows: DSGVTQTPKHLITATGQRVTLRCSPRSGDLSVYWYQQSLDQGLQFLIQYYNGEERAKGNILERFSAQQFPDLHSELNLSSLELGDSALYFCASSVGAGLNEKLFFGSGTQLSVL.

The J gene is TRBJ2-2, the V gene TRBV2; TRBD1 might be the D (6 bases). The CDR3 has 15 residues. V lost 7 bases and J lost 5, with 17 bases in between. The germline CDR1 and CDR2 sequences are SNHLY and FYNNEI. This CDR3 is CASTQGLEGTGELFF. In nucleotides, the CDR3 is TGTGCCAGCACCCAGGGGCTAGAGGGGACCGGGGAGCTGTTTTTT.

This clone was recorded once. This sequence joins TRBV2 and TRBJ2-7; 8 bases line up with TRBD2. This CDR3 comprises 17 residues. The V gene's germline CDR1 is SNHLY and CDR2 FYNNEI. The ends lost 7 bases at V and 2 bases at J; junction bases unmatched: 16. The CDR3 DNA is TGTGCCAGCACGGGGGGGAGCCGCCGGAGGACCCCCTACGAGCAGTACTTC. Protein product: CASTGGSRRRTPYEQYF. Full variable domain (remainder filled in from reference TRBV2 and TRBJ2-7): EPEVTQTPSHQVTQMGQEVILRCVPISNHLYFYWYRQILGQKVEFLVSFYNNEISEKSEIFDDQFSVERPDGSNFTLKIRSTKLEDSAMYFCASTGGSRRRTPYEQYFGPGTRLTVT.

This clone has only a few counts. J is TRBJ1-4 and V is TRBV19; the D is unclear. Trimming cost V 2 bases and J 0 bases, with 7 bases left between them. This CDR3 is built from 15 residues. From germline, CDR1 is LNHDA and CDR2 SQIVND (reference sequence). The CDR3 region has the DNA TGTGCCAGTAGTATATCACTCGCAACTAATGAAAAACTGTTTTTT. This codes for CASSISLATNEKLFF.

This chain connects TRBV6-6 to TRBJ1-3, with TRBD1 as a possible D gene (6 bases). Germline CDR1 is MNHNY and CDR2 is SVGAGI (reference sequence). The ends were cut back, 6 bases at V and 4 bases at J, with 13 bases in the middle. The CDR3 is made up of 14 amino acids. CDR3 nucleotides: TGTGCCAGCAGCCCCTCTCAGGGGGGAAACACCATATATTTT. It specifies CASSPSQGGNTIYF.

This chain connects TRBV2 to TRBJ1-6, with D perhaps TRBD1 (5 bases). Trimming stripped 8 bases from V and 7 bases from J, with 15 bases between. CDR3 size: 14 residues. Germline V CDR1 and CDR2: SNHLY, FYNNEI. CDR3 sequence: CASRLLTGNSPLHF. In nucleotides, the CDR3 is TGTGCCAGCCGTTTACTCACAGGCAATTCACCCCTCCACTTT. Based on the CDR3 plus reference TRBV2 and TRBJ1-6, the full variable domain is EPEVTQTPSHQVTQMGQEVILRCVPISNHLYFYWYRQILGQKVEFLVSFYNNEISEKSEIFDDQFSVERPDGSNFTLKIRSTKLEDSAMYFCASRLLTGNSPLHFGNGTRLTVT.

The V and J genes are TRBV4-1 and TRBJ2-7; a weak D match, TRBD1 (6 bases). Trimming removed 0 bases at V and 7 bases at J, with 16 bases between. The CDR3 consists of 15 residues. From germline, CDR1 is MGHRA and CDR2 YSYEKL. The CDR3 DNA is TGCGCCAGCAGCCAAGAAGAAGGGACACTCACTGAGCAGTACTTC. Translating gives CASSQEEGTLTEQYF.

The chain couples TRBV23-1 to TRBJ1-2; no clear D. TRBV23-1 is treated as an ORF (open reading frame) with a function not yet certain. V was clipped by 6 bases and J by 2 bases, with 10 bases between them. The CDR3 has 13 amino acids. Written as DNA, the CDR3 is TGCGCCAGCAGATCTGGGCCAAACTATGGCTACACCTTC. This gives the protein CASRSGPNYGYTF.

The CDR3 reads CAISKSGGQGTEAFF. The CDR3 DNA follows: TGTGCCATCAGTAAATCAGGGGGACAGGGTACTGAAGCTTTCTTT. V gene TRBV10-3 combines with J gene TRBJ1-1; TRBD1 agrees at 9 bases. Germline V gene sequence: CDR1 ENHRY, CDR2 SYGVKD. Trimming took 5 bases from V and 5 from J; bases not matched to a gene: 9. This CDR3 is built from 15 residues.

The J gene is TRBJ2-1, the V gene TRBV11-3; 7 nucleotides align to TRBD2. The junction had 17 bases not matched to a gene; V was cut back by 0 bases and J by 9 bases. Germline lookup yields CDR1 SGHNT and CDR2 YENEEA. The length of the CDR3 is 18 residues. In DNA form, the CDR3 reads TGTGCCAGCAGCTTAGATCAGGGCGGGAGTAGGCGAGTCAGTGAGCAGTTCTTC. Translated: CASSLDQGGSRRVSEQFF.

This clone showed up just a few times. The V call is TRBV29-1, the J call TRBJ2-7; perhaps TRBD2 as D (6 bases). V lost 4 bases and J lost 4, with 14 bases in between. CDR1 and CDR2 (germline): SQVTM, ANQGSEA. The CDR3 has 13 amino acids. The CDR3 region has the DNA TGCAGCGTTGTCTTGGCGAGCGGGTACGAGCAGTACTTC. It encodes CSVVLASGYEQYF.

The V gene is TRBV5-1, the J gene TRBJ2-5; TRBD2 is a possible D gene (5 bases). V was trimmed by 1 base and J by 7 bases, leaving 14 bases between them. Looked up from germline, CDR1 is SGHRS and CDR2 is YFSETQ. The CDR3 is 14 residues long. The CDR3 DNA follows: TGCGCCAGCAGCTTGACGAGGGCGTCTGGGACCCAGTACTTC. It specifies CASSLTRASGTQYF.

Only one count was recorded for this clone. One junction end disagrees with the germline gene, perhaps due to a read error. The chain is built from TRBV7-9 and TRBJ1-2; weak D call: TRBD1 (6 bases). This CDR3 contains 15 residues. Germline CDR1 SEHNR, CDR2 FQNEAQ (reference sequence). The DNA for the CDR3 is TGTTCCAGCAGCTTTACCACGGGGGGCCATGATGGCTACACCTTC. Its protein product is CSSSFTTGGHDGYTF.

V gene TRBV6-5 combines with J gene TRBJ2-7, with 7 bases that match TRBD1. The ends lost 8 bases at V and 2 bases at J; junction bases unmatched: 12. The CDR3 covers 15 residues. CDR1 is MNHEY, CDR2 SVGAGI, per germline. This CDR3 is CASGKGDRHPYEQYF. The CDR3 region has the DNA TGTGCCAGCGGGAAGGGGGACAGACATCCCTACGAGCAGTACTTC.

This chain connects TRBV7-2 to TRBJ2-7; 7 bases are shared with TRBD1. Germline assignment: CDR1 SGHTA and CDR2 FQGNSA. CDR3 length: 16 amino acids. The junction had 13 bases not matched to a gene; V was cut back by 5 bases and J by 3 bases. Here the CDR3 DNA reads TGTGCCAGCAGCCGAAGCGACAGGGAGCGGAGCTACGAGCAGTACTTC. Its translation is CASSRSDRERSYEQYF.

The CDR3 nucleotides read TGTGCCGGTCTTCCGCTGCGGGGGGGCCTCGACACAGATACGCAGTATTTT. Residues: CAGLPLRGGLDTDTQYF. The V gene is TRBV2, the J gene TRBJ2-3; 9 bases map to TRBD2. Trimming at V came to 11 bases and at J to 2 bases, leaving 17 bases not matched to a gene. CDR3 length: 17 residues. The germline gives CDR1 SNHLY, CDR2 FYNNEI.

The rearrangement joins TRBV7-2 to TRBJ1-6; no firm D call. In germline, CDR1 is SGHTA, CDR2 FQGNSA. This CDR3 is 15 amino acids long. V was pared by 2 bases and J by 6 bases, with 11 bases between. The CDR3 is CASSLSGPLNSPLHF. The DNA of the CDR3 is TGTGCCAGCAGCTTATCAGGTCCTCTTAATTCACCCCTCCACTTT.

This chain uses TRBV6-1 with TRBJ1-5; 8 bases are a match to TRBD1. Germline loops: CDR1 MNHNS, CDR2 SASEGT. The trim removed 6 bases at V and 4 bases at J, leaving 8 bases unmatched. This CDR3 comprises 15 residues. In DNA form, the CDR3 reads TGTGCCAGCAGCCCACAGGGGGAGTCAAATCAGCCCCAGCATTTT. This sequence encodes CASSPQGESNQPQHF.

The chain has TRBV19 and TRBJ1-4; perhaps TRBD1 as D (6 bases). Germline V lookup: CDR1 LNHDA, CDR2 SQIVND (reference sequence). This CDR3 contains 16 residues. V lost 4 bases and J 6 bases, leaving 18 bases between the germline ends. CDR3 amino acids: CASSTAAGAWDEKLFF. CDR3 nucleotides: TGTGCCAGTAGTACGGCCGCGGGGGCTTGGGATGAAAAACTGTTTTTT.

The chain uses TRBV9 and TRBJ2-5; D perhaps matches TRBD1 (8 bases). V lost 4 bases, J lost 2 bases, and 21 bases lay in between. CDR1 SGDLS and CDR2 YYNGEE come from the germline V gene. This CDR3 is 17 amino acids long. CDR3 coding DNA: TGTGCCAGCAGCCGCCCCGACAGGGGAGGGGGTCAAGAGACCCAGTACTTC. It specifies CASSRPDRGGGQETQYF.

This chain's CDR3 is CASSHLSGGNYEQYF. CDR3 DNA sequence: TGCGCCAGCAGCCACCTTAGCGGGGGGAACTACGAGCAGTACTTC. The chain is built from TRBV4-3 and TRBJ2-7, with 10 bases lining up with TRBD2. The junction had 5 bases not matched to a gene; V was cut back by 3 bases and J by 3 bases. The germline V gene encodes CDR1 LGHNA and CDR2 YSLEER. CDR3 size: 15 residues.

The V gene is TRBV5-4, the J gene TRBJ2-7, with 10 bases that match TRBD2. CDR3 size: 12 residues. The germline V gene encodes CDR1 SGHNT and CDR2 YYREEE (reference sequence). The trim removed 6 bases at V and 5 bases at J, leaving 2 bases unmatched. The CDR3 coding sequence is TGTGCCAGCACCGGACTAGCGGACGAGCAGTACTTC. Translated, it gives CASTGLADEQYF.